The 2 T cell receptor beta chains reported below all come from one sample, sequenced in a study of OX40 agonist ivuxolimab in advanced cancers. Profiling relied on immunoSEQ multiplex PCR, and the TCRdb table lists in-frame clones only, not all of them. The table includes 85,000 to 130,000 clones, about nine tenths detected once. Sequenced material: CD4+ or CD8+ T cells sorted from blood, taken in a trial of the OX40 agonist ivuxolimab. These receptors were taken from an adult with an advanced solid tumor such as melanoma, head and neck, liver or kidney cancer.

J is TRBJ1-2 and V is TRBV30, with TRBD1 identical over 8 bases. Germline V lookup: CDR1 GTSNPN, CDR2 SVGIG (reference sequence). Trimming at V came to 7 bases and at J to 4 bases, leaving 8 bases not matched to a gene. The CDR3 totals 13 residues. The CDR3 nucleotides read TGTGCCTCCCGACAGGGGAGCAGCTATGGCTACACCTTC. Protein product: CASRQGSSYGYTF.

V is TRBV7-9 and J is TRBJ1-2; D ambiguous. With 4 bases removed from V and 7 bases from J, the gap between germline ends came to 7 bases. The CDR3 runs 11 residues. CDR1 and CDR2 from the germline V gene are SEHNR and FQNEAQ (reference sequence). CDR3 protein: CASSSWLGYTF. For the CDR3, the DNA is TGTGCCAGCAGCTCATGGCTTGGCTACACCTTC.